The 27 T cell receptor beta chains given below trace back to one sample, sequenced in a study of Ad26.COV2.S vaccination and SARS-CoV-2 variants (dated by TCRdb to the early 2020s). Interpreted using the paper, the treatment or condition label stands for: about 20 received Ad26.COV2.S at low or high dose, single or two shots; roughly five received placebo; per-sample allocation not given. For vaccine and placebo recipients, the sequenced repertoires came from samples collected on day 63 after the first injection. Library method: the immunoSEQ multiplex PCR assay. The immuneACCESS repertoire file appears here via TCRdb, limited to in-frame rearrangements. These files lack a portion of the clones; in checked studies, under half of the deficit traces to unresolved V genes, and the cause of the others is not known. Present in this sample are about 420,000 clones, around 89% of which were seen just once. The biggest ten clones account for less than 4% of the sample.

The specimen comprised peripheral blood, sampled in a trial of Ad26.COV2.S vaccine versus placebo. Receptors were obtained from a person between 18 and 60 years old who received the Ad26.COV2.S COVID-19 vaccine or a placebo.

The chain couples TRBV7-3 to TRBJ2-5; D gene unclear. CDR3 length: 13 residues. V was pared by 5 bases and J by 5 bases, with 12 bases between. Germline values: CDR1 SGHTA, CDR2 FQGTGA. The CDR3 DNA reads TGTGCCAGCAGCCCCAGGTCCTACGAGACCCAGTACTTC. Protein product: CASSPRSYETQYF.

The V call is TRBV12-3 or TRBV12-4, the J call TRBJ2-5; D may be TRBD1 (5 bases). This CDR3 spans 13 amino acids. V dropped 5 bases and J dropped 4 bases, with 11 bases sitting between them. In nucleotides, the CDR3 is TGTGCCAGCAGTGGGGCATTGGCAGAGACCCAGTACTTC. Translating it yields CASSGALAETQYF.

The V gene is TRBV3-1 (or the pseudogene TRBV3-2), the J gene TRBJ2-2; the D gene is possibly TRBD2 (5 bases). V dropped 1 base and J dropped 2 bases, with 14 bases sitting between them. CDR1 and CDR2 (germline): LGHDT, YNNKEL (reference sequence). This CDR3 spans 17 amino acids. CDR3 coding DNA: TGTGCCAGCAGCCAAGTCCCCGGGGATTGCAACACCGGGGAGCTGTTTTTT. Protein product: CASSQVPGDCNTGELFF.

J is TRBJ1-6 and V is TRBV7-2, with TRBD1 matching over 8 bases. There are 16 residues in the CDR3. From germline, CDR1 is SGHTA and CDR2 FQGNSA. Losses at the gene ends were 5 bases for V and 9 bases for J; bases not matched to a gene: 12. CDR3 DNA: TGTGCCAGCAGCCCACAGGGGGGGGAGGTGGGTTCACCCCTCCACTTT. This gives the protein CASSPQGGEVGSPLHF.

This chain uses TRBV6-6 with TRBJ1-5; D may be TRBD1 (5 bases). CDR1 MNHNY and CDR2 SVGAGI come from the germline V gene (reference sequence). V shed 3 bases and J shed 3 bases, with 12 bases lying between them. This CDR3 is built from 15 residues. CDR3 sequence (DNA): TGTGCCAGCAGTTATCAGGGAACCCTCAATCAGCCCCAGCATTTT. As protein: CASSYQGTLNQPQHF.

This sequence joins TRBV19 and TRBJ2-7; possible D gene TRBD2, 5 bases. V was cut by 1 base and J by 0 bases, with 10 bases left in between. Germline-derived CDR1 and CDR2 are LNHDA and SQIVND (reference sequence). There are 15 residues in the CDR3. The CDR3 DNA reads TGTGCCAGTAGTATAGGTTTGGGGAGCTCCTACGAGCAGTACTTC. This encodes CASSIGLGSSYEQYF.

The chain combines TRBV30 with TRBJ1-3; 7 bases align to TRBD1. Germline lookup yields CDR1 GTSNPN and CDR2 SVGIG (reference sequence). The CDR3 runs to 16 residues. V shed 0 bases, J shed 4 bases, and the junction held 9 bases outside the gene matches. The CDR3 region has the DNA TGTGCCTGGAGTGTAAGGGCCACAGGGGTAGGAAACACCATATATTTT. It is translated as CAWSVRATGVGNTIYF.

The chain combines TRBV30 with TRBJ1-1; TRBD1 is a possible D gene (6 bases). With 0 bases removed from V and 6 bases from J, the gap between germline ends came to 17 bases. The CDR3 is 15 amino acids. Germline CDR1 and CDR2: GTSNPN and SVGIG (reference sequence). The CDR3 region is CAWSVQGNAGAEAFF. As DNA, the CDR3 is TGTGCCTGGAGTGTACAGGGTAATGCAGGGGCTGAAGCTTTCTTT.

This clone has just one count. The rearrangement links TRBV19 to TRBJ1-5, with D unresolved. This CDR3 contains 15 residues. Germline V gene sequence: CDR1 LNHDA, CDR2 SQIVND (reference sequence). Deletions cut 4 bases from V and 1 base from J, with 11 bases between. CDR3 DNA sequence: TGTGCCAGTAGTAGGCGTCAGGTGAGCAATCAGCCCCAGCATTTT. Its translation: CASSRRQVSNQPQHF.

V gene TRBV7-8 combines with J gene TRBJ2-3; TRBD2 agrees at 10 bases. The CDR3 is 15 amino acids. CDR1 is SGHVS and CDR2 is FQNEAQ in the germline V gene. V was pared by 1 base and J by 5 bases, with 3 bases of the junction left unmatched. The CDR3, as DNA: TGTGCCAGCAGCTTAGGGCTAGCGGGGGTAGATACGCAGTATTTT. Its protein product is CASSLGLAGVDTQYF.

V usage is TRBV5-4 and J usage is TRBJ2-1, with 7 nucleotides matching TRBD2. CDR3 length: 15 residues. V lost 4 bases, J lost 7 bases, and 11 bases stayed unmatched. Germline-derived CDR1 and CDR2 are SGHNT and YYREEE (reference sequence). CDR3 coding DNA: TGTGCCAGCAGCCCCGGGACTAACACCTGGAATGAGCAGTTCTTC. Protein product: CASSPGTNTWNEQFF.

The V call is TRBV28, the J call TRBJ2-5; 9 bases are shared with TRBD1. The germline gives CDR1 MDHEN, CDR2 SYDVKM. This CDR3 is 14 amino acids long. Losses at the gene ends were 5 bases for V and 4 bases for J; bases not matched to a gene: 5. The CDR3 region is CASSASDRGETQYF. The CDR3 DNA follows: TGTGCCAGCAGTGCATCGGACAGGGGAGAGACCCAGTACTTC.

The CDR3 loop reads CASSLEAGMHEQYF. CDR3 coding DNA: TGTGCCAGCAGCTTAGAAGCGGGGATGCACGAGCAGTACTTC. The V gene is TRBV7-9, the J gene TRBJ2-7; 7 bases map to TRBD2. This CDR3 region has 14 residues. The germline V gene has CDR1 SEHNR and CDR2 FQNEAQ (reference sequence). With 1 base clipped from V and 5 bases from J, the junction kept 5 bases outside the gene matches.

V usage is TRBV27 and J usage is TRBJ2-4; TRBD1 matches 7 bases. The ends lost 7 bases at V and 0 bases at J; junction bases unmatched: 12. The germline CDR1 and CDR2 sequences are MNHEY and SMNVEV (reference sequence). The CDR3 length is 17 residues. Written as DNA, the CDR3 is TGTGCCAGCATTCCGGGGACAGAAATCCTAGCCAAAAACATTCAGTACTTC. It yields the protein CASIPGTEILAKNIQYF.

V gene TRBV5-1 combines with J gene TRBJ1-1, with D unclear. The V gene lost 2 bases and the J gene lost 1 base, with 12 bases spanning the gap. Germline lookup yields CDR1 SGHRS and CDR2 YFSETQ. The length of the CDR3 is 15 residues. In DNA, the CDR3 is TGCGCCAGCAGCTTCAACCCAGAGGCGAACACTGAAGCTTTCTTT. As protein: CASSFNPEANTEAFF.

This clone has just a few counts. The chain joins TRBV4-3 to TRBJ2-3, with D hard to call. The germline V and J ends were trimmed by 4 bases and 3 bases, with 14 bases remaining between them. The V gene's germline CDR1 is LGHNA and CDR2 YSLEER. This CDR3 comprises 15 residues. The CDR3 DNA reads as TGCGCCAGCAGCCCAGGACCGATTGCTACAGATACGCAGTATTTT. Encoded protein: CASSPGPIATDTQYF.

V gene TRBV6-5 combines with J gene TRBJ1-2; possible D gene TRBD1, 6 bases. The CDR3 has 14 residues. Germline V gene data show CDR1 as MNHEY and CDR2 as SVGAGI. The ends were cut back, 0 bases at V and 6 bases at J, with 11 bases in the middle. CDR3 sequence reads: CASSYSLQGNGYTF. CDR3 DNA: TGTGCCAGCAGTTACTCGCTACAGGGAAATGGCTACACCTTC.

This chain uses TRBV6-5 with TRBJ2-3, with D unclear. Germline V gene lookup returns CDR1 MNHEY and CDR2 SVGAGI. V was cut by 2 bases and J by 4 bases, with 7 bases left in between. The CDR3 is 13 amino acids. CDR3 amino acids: CASSYTISDTQYF. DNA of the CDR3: TGTGCCAGCAGTTACACCATCTCAGATACGCAGTATTTT.

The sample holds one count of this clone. In DNA form, the CDR3 reads TGCGCCAGCAGTCAATCGGGCCGGACGCCCAGCAATCAGCCCCAGCATTTT. Amino acids: CASSQSGRTPSNQPQHF. The chain links TRBV23-1 to TRBJ1-5; D call uncertain. TRBV23-1 is an open reading frame whose function is uncertain. This CDR3 spans 17 amino acids. V was clipped by 0 bases and J by 1 base, with 13 bases between them.

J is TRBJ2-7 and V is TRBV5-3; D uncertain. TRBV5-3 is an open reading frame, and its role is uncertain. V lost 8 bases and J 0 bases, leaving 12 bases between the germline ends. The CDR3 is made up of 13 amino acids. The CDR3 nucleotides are TGTGCCAGCGAAAGTGAGATCTCCTACGAGCAGTACTTC. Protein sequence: CASESEISYEQYF.

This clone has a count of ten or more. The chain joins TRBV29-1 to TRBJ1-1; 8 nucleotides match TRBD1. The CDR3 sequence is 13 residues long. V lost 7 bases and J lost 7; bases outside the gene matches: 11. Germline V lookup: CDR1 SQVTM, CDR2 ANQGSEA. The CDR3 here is CSGLYGTGGEAFF. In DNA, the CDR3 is TGCAGCGGGTTATACGGGACAGGTGGTGAAGCTTTCTTT. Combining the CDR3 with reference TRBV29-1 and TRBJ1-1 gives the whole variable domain SAVISQKPSRDICQRGTSLTIQCQVDSQVTMMFWYRQQPGQSLTLIATANQGSEATYESGFVIDKFPISRPNLTFSTLTVSNMSPEDSSIYLCSGLYGTGGEAFFGQGTRLTVV.

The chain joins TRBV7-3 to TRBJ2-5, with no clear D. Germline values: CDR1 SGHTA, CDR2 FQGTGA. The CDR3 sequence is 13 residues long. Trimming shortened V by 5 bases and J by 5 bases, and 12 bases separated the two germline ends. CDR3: CASSPRHAETQYF. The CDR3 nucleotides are TGTGCCAGCAGCCCTCGGCATGCGGAGACCCAGTACTTC.

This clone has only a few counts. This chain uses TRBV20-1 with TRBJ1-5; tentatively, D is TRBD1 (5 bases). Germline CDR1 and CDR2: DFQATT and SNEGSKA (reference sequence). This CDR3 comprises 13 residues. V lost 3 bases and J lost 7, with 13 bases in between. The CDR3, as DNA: TGCAGTGCTAGTGCCAGGGAGGTCCAGCCCCAGCATTTT. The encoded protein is CSASAREVQPQHF.

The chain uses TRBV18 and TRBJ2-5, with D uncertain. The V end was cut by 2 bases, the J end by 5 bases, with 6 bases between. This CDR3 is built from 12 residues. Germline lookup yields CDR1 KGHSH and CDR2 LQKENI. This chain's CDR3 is CASSPAVETQYF. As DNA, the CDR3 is TGTGCCAGCTCACCAGCGGTGGAGACCCAGTACTTC.

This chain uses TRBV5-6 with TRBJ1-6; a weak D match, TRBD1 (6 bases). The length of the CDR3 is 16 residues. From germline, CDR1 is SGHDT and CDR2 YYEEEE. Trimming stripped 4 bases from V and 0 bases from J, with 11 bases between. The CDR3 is CASSPGGHSYNSPLHF. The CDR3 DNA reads TGTGCCAGCAGCCCGGGGGGACACTCCTATAATTCACCCCTCCACTTT.

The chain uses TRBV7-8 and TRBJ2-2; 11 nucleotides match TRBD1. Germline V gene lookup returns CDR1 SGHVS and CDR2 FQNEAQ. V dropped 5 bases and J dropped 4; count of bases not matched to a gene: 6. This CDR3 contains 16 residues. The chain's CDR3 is CASSIGQGARTGELFF. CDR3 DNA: TGTGCCAGCAGCATCGGACAGGGGGCTCGCACCGGGGAGCTGTTTTTT.

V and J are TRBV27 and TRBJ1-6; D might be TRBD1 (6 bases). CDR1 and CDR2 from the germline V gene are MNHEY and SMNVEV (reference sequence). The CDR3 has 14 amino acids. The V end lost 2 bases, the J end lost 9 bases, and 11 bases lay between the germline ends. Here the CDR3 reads CASSLVRGGSPLHF. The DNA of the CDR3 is TGTGCCAGCAGTTTAGTCAGGGGAGGTTCACCCCTCCACTTT.